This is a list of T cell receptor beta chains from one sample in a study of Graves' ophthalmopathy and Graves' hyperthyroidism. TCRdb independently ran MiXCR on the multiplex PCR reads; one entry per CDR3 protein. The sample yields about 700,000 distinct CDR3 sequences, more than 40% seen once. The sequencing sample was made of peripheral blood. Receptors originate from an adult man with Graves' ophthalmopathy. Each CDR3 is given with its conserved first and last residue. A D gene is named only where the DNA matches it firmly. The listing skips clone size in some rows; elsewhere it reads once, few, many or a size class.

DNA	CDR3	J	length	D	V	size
TGTGCCAGCAGCCAAGAAATAGTCCCTGAAGCTTTCTTT	CASSQEIVPEAFF	TRBJ1-1	13	-	TRBV3-1	-
TGTGCCAGCAGTGAACACGGACATTCTAATGAAAAACTGTTTTTT	CASSEHGHSNEKLFF	TRBJ1-4	15	-	TRBV25-1	many
TGTGCCAGCAGCTTGCACAGGGGCGGGGAGCTGTTTTTT	CASSLHRGGELFF	TRBJ2-2	13	TRBD1	TRBV7-2	-
TGCAGTGCTAGAGATCGGAGCGGGCGTTCCTACGAGCAGTACTTC	CSARDRSGRSYEQYF	TRBJ2-7	15	-	TRBV20-1	-
TGTGCCAGCAGTTACCTAAAGACAGGGGGCTACGAGCAGTACTTC	CASSYLKTGGYEQYF	TRBJ2-7	15	TRBD1	TRBV6-6	few
TGTACCAGCCGGTGGTCGTCGACAGGGTCAGAGACCCAGTACTTC	CTSRWSSTGSETQYF	TRBJ2-5	15	TRBD1	TRBV25-1	-
TGTGCCGTCGGGACAGGGATCACTGAAGCTTTCTTT	CAVGTGITEAFF	TRBJ1-1	12	TRBD1	TRBV19	many
TGTGCCAGCAGCTTAGAAGCGGGAGGAGGTTACGAGCAGTACTTC	CASSLEAGGGYEQYF	TRBJ2-7	15	TRBD2	TRBV7-3	many
TGTGCCAGCAGCCTACTAGGGGGGGGAAAGGATGAAGCTTTCTTT	CASSLLGGGKDEAFF	TRBJ1-1	15	-	TRBV7-9	many
TGCGCCAGCAGCTGGGCCCCGGGCTACTACGAGCAGTACTTC	CASSWAPGYYEQYF	TRBJ2-7	14	-	TRBV5-1	few
TGTGCCATCAGTGTAGGAGGGATGGAAAATTCACCCCTCCACTTT	CAISVGGMENSPLHF	TRBJ1-6	15	-	TRBV10-3	many
TGTGCCAGCAGCGATAGGGTAGGGGGGGGGGAAAAACTGTTTTTT	CASSDRVGGGEKLFF	TRBJ1-4	15	-	TRBV7-2	-
TGTGCCACCAGCAGAGATAGGCACCAGCCCCAGCATTTT	CATSRDRHQPQHF	TRBJ1-5	13	-	TRBV15	many
TGTGCCATTTCACTAGCGGCGAACACCGGGGAGCTGTTTTTT	CAISLAANTGELFF	TRBJ2-2	14	TRBD2	TRBV10-3	many
TGCAGCGTTTTGGGGGCGGACACTGAAGCTTTCTTT	CSVLGADTEAFF	TRBJ1-1	12	-	TRBV29-1	-
TGTGCCAGACCTACCCACGGACCGGGAACAGGGAGGATGAACACTGAAGCTTTCTTT	CARPTHGPGTGRMNTEAFF	TRBJ1-1	19	-	TRBV25-1	-
TGTGCCACCAGCGGACCCTCTGGGCCGGACGAGCAGTACTTC	CATSGPSGPDEQYF	TRBJ2-7	14	-	TRBV15	many
TGTGCCAGCAGTCCCAGACTAGATTATCACAATCAGCCCCAGCATTTT	CASSPRLDYHNQPQHF	TRBJ1-5	16	-	TRBV6-5	many
TGTGCCTCAGACAGGGACCAAGAGACCCAGTACTTC	CASDRDQETQYF	TRBJ2-5	12	TRBD1	TRBV10-3	many
TGTGCCAGCAGGACAGACCTTGGGACAGATGGCTACACCTTC	CASRTDLGTDGYTF	TRBJ1-2	14	TRBD1	TRBV12-3/TRBV12-4	many
TGTGCCAGCAGCGTAGTACGGAACACCGGGGAGCTGTTTTTT	CASSVVRNTGELFF	TRBJ2-2	14	-	TRBV6-4	-
TGCGCCAGCAGCTTGGAGATAACCAGTGAGCAGTACTTC	CASSLEITSEQYF	TRBJ2-7	13	-	TRBV5-1	-
TGTGCCACCAGCAGAGGACGTGAAGGGACTGAAGCTTTCTTT	CATSRGREGTEAFF	TRBJ1-1	14	-	TRBV15	-
TGCAGTGCTAGGACCCTATTGGGGGGTTACGAGCAGTACTTC	CSARTLLGGYEQYF	TRBJ2-7	14	-	TRBV20-1	-
TGTGCCAGCAGCTTATTCGGGGGGGCCGTTCGTGAGACCCAGTACTTC	CASSLFGGAVRETQYF	TRBJ2-5	16	TRBD2	TRBV7-2	few
TGCGCCAGCAGCTCAACACAGGGGGCAGACGAGCAGTACTTC	CASSSTQGADEQYF	TRBJ2-7	14	TRBD1	TRBV5-1	few
TGTGCCAGCAGTTCTCCCAGGAGATTCTATGGCTACACCTTC	CASSSPRRFYGYTF	TRBJ1-2	14	-	TRBV12-3/TRBV12-4	many
TGTGCCATCAGTGACCGCAAGAACACTGAAGCTTTCTTT	CAISDRKNTEAFF	TRBJ1-1	13	-	TRBV10-3	-
TGTGCCAGCAGTGAAGTCATTAGCTACGAGCAGTACTTC	CASSEVISYEQYF	TRBJ2-7	13	-	TRBV10-3	-
TGTGCCAGCAGTTACGAGGGGGACTTCTACGAGCAGTACTTC	CASSYEGDFYEQYF	TRBJ2-7	14	-	TRBV10-3	-
TGCAGTGCTAGAAGGCAGGGGGGAGGCTATGGCTACACCTTC	CSARRQGGGYGYTF	TRBJ1-2	14	TRBD1	TRBV20-1	-
TGTGCCAGCAGCTTAGAGGGTGCGGGCTCACCCCTCCACTTT	CASSLEGAGSPLHF	TRBJ1-6	14	-	TRBV7-9	many
TGTGCCAGCAGTTACTCTACGGACAGACGCAATCAGCCCCAGTATTTT	CASSYSTDRRNQPQYF	TRBJ2-3	16	-	TRBV2	-
TGTGCCAGCAGCCAAGTAGTGCTGCAAGAACCTGGAAATGAAAAACTGTTTTTT	CASSQVVLQEPGNEKLFF	TRBJ1-4	18	-	TRBV7-2	-
TGTGCCACCAGTGCAGGACAGACGAGCAATCAGCCCCAGCATTTT	CATSAGQTSNQPQHF	TRBJ1-5	15	-	TRBV24-1	many
TGTGCCAGTCGGGGGGCCCCCTACGAGCAGTACTTC	CASRGAPYEQYF	TRBJ2-7	12	-	TRBV27	-
TGTGCCATCAGACCCTCGGGGGAAAGAAATGGCTACACCTTC	CAIRPSGERNGYTF	TRBJ1-2	14	-	TRBV10-3	-
TGCAGCGTTGAGCCGGAATTGAACACTGAAGCTTTCTTT	CSVEPELNTEAFF	TRBJ1-1	13	-	TRBV29-1	-
TGTGCCAGCGGCTTAGCGGACCACTCCTACGAGCAGTACTTC	CASGLADHSYEQYF	TRBJ2-7	14	-	TRBV7-9	-
TGTGCCATCAGTGAGTTAGGCTCTGGAAACACCGGGGAGCTGTTTTTT	CAISELGSGNTGELFF	TRBJ2-2	16	-	TRBV10-3	-
TGCAGCGTTGACGGAACCTGGGGCGACCAGTACTTC	CSVDGTWGDQYF	TRBJ2-7	12	-	TRBV29-1	many
TGCGCCAGCAGCCAAGAAAGGGACAGTCCCAAGGAGCAGTACTTC	CASSQERDSPKEQYF	TRBJ2-7	15	TRBD1	TRBV4-1	few
TGTGCCTGGAGCATGACAGGGGGGAGCACCGGGGAGCTGTTTTTT	CAWSMTGGSTGELFF	TRBJ2-2	15	TRBD1	TRBV7-3	-
TGTGCCAGCAGCCCCTGGAACTCCTACGAGCAGTACTTC	CASSPWNSYEQYF	TRBJ2-7	13	-	TRBV3-1	-
TGCAGCGTCGACAGGGGTGGATCTGGCTACACCTTC	CSVDRGGSGYTF	TRBJ1-2	12	TRBD1	TRBV29-1	once
TGTGCCAGCAGCCAAGATAGTATAGGGTCCAAACAGCCCCAGCATTTT	CASSQDSIGSKQPQHF	TRBJ1-5	16	-	TRBV7-2	few
TGTGCCAGCAGTCGGACAGGACTCCCCTGGGACTATGGCTACACCTTC	CASSRTGLPWDYGYTF	TRBJ1-2	16	TRBD1	TRBV12-3/TRBV12-4	few
TGTGCCAGCAGTCCCAAGGGATGGGGACAGGAGAGAGAGACCCAGTACTTC	CASSPKGWGQERETQYF	TRBJ2-5	17	TRBD1	TRBV10-3	few
TGTGCCACCAGCGCGGGACAGGGGTATGGCTACACTGAAGCTTTCTTT	CATSAGQGYGYTEAFF	TRBJ1-1	16	TRBD1	TRBV15	-
TGTGCCAGCAGCTCCGACAGGGATTCTCGGTCCACTAATGAAAAACTGTTTTTT	CASSSDRDSRSTNEKLFF	TRBJ1-4	18	TRBD1	TRBV7-9	many
TGCAGCGTTGGACTAGCGGGGTACACGAAGACCCAGTACTTC	CSVGLAGYTKTQYF	TRBJ2-5	14	TRBD2	TRBV29-1	-
TGCAGCGTTGACGGCGGCGCCAACGTCCTGACTTTC	CSVDGGANVLTF	TRBJ2-6	12	-	TRBV29-1	few
TGTGCCAGCAGAGGACTAGCCCCGAACACCGGGGAGCTGTTTTTT	CASRGLAPNTGELFF	TRBJ2-2	15	TRBD2	TRBV10-3	-